This T cell receptor beta chain was identified in a study of cytotoxic CD8 clonotypes in ibrutinib-treated CLL. About the research overall: Among patients, about 25 responded partially and 2 completely; 14 then stayed remitted and some 12 progressed after median around 66 months.

The CDR3 spans 11 residues. Germline lookup yields CDR1 SQVTM and CDR2 ANQGSEA. Produced via immunoSEQ multiplex PCR; TCRdb's table is partial and in-frame only. The repertoire includes over 250,000 clones, around 69% of them detected once, and roughly 5.7% sits in the top ten. This TCR came from a human donor with chronic lymphocytic leukemia. The chain carries TRBV29-1 and TRBJ1-1, with 7 bases fitting TRBD1. The sequenced sample was PBMCs, obtained at disease progression, from a patient treated with ibrutinib. The CDR3 spells CSNRGDTEAFF. DNA of the CDR3: TGCAGTAACAGGGGCGACACTGAAGCTTTCTTT. The complete variable domain, with remaining parts taken from reference TRBV29-1 and TRBJ1-1, reads SAVISQKPSRDICQRGTSLTIQCQVDSQVTMMFWYRQQPGQSLTLIATANQGSEATYESGFVIDKFPISRPNLTFSTLTVSNMSPEDSSIYLCSNRGDTEAFFGQGTRLTVV.